These 19 T cell receptor beta chains originate from one sample sequenced in a study of T-cell memory formation after mild COVID-19 (dated by TCRdb to the early 2020s). Receptor amplification or capture employed 5' RACE. The instrument was an Illumina NovaSeq 6000. TCRdb reanalyzed the raw reads on its own, using fastp at Q25 for trimming and MiXCR for clone calling, and kept in-frame beta chains. Rows are unified per CDR3 protein, each entry keeping the most common DNA and genes. In all, the sample holds about 110,000 distinct CDR3 sequences, and over 15% of those were seen once. The ten top clones hold roughly 6% of the sample. What was sequenced was PBMCs or a T cell subset sorted from them (not recorded which). The receptors here all came from a man aged 18 to 30 who had mild COVID-19 (a few samples of this study predate the infection). The sample titles of this study are shuffled in the database, so cell type and time point are left out; the donor was told from shared clones.

This clonotype was observed a few times. The V call is TRBV5-1, the J call TRBJ1-1; TRBD1 matches 7 bases. The CDR3 is made up of 13 amino acids. Germline V gene data show CDR1 as SGHRS and CDR2 as YFSETQ. Losses at the gene ends were 4 bases for V and 4 bases for J; bases not matched to a gene: 4. CDR3 sequence: CASSTTGVTEAFF. The CDR3 region has the DNA TGCGCCAGCAGCACTACAGGGGTCACTGAAGCTTTCTTT.

The rearrangement joins TRBV2 to TRBJ2-2; D is uncertain. Trimming removed 6 bases from V and 6 bases from J, with 8 bases in between. Germline CDR1 SNHLY, CDR2 FYNNEI. The CDR3 extends over 12 amino acids. The CDR3 protein is CASSQDSGELFF. The CDR3, as DNA: TGTGCCAGCAGCCAAGACTCCGGGGAGCTGTTTTTT.

This clonotype was observed a handful of times. The gene calls are TRBV7-9 and TRBJ2-5, with D perhaps assigned TRBD1 or TRBD2 (5 bases each). This CDR3 has 14 amino acids. The germline V gene has CDR1 SEHNR and CDR2 FQNEAQ (reference sequence). Trimming removed 6 bases from V and 3 bases from J, with 14 bases in between. CDR3 nucleotides: TGTGCCAGCAGTTCCCCGTGGGGGAAAGAGACCCAGTACTTC. As protein: CASSSPWGKETQYF.

Ten or more counts support this clonotype. The gene calls are TRBV5-8 and TRBJ1-1; perhaps TRBD1 as D (5 bases). This CDR3 has 12 amino acids. The V gene's germline CDR1 is SGHTS and CDR2 YDEGEE. The ends were cut back, 5 bases at V and 11 bases at J, with 16 bases in the middle. As DNA, the CDR3 is TGTGCCAGCAGACAGGATCTGAATACCGCTTTCTTT. Its translation is CASRQDLNTAFF. The full variable domain, completed using reference TRBV5-8 and TRBJ1-1, is EAGVTQSPTHLIKTRGQQATLRCSPISGHTSVYWYQQALGLGLQFLLWYDEGEERNRGNFPPRFSGRQFPNYSSELNVNALELEDSALYLCASRQDLNTAFFGQGTRLTVV.

The V and J genes are TRBV5-1 and TRBJ1-1; D not resolved. The CDR3 has 15 amino acids. Germline CDR1 is SGHRS and CDR2 is YFSETQ. V gave up 2 bases and J gave up 3 bases, with 14 bases separating them. CDR3 amino acids: CASSLISVVDTEAFF. The CDR3 DNA reads TGCGCCAGCAGCTTAATTTCAGTAGTGGACACTGAAGCTTTCTTT.

The chain is built from TRBV12-3 or TRBV12-4 and TRBJ2-2; D might be TRBD1 (7 bases). The CDR3 has 15 residues. The germline V and J ends were trimmed by 2 bases and 6 bases, with 13 bases remaining between them. The CDR3, as DNA: TGTGCCAGCAGTTTACGACAGGGAGGAGCCGGGGAGCTGTTTTTT. This encodes CASSLRQGGAGELFF.

J is TRBJ1-1 and V is TRBV9; 7 bases line up with TRBD1. From germline, CDR1 is SGDLS and CDR2 YYNGEE. This CDR3 is 13 amino acids long. V lost 4 bases, J lost 4 bases, and 4 bases stayed unmatched. The CDR3 bases are TGTGCCAGCAGCTTCCGGACAGGCACTGAAGCTTTCTTT. Amino acids: CASSFRTGTEAFF. The full variable domain, with the rest looked up from reference TRBV9 and TRBJ1-1, is DSGVTQTPKHLITATGQRVTLRCSPRSGDLSVYWYQQSLDQGLQFLIQYYNGEERAKGNILERFSAQQFPDLHSELNLSSLELGDSALYFCASSFRTGTEAFFGQGTRLTVV.

The V call is TRBV12-3 or TRBV12-4, the J call TRBJ2-3, with D perhaps TRBD1 (6 bases). The V end was cut by 6 bases, the J end by 0 bases, with 10 bases between. The CDR3 totals 14 residues. The CDR3 region is CASRWGQSTDTQYF. For the CDR3, the DNA is TGTGCCAGCAGGTGGGGACAAAGCACAGATACGCAGTATTTT.

This clonotype was counted between two and nine times. The genes are TRBV18 and TRBJ2-5, with D hard to call. Germline CDR1 is KGHSH and CDR2 is LQKENI. The CDR3 runs 14 residues. The V and J ends lost 3 bases and 5 bases respectively, with 13 bases between them. The CDR3 loop reads CASSPLMGFETQYF. The CDR3 region has the DNA TGTGCCAGCTCACCCTTGATGGGGTTCGAGACCCAGTACTTC.

This clonotype was seen at least ten times. The rearrangement joins TRBV7-8 to TRBJ1-5, with 12 nucleotides matching TRBD1. Looked up from germline, CDR1 is SGHVS and CDR2 is FQNEAQ. The CDR3 is made up of 17 amino acids. V trimming: 5 bases; J trimming: 2 bases; junction bases outside the gene matches: 7. The CDR3 DNA sequence: TGTGCCAGCAGCGCGGGACAGGGGGCAGTTGGCAATCAGCCCCAGCATTTT. This gives the protein CASSAGQGAVGNQPQHF.

This clonotype occurred a few times. This chain links TRBV21-1 with TRBJ2-4; the table assigns TRBD2, which was not confirmed against the DNA. TRBV21-1 counts as a pseudogene. The CDR3 totals 15 residues. CDR3 in DNA: TGTGCCAGCAGCAAGGCTGGGAGCGCCAAAAACATTCAGTACTTC. This codes for CASSKAGSAKNIQYF.

This chain joins TRBV28 and TRBJ2-7; D possibly uses TRBD1 or TRBD2 (5 bases each). This CDR3 comprises 13 residues. V shed 6 bases and J shed 0 bases, with 9 bases lying between them. Germline V gene data show CDR1 as MDHEN and CDR2 as SYDVKM. CDR3: CASRFGTSYEQYF. The CDR3 DNA is TGTGCCAGCAGATTTGGGACCTCCTACGAGCAGTACTTC.

This clonotype has a handful of counts. V is TRBV5-5 and J is TRBJ2-7; TRBD1 aligns across 7 bases. The germline V gene has CDR1 SGHKS and CDR2 YYEKEE (reference sequence). V lost 1 base, J lost 3 bases, and 13 bases stayed unmatched. This CDR3 is 17 amino acids long. The CDR3 region is CASSLMAGTEYYYEQYV. In DNA form, the CDR3 reads TGTGCCAGCAGCTTGATGGCCGGGACAGAGTATTACTACGAGCAGTACGTC.

The rearrangement uses TRBV19 and TRBJ2-3; 7 nucleotides line up with TRBD2. The CDR3 is 16 residues long. Germline lookup yields CDR1 LNHDA and CDR2 SQIVND (reference sequence). V gave up 2 bases and J gave up 0 bases; unmatched junction bases: 5. CDR3 loop: CASSIWRGLSTDTQYF. The CDR3 DNA is TGTGCCAGTAGTATATGGCGGGGGTTAAGCACAGATACGCAGTATTTT.

The V call is TRBV28, the J call TRBJ1-1; TRBD1 agrees at 10 bases. V trimming: 6 bases; J trimming: 5 bases; junction bases outside the gene matches: 9. CDR1 is MDHEN and CDR2 is SYDVKM in the germline V gene. This CDR3 region has 15 residues. For the CDR3, the DNA is TGTGCCAGCAGCTCCTCGGGACAGGGGAAAACTGAAGCTTTCTTT. Translating it yields CASSSSGQGKTEAFF.

The chain employs TRBV11-1 and TRBJ2-1; no definite D call. Germline assignment: CDR1 SGHAT and CDR2 FQDESV (reference sequence). There are 13 residues in the CDR3. The germline V and J ends were trimmed by 0 bases and 5 bases, with 5 bases remaining between them. This chain's CDR3 is CASSLAANNEQFF. The CDR3, as DNA: TGTGCCAGCAGCTTAGCAGCTAACAATGAGCAGTTCTTC.

The J gene is TRBJ1-5, the V gene TRBV29-1; possible D gene TRBD1, 6 bases. This CDR3 comprises 13 residues. Germline-derived CDR1 and CDR2 are SQVTM and ANQGSEA. Trimming removed 1 base at V and 6 bases at J, with 10 bases between. In DNA form, the CDR3 reads TGCAGCGTTGAAGGAGGGGGGGGTCAGCCCCAGCATTTT. Translating gives CSVEGGGGQPQHF.

This clonotype was seen many times. V gene TRBV3-1 combines with J gene TRBJ2-1; 12 bases are a match to TRBD2. With V trimmed by 3 bases and J by 5 bases, 8 bases remained unmatched. The CDR3 has 17 amino acids. The germline V gene encodes CDR1 LGHDT and CDR2 YNNKEL (reference sequence). The CDR3 sequence: CASSHGLAGSADNEQFF. CDR3 nucleotide sequence: TGTGCCAGCAGCCACGGACTAGCGGGGAGCGCGGACAATGAGCAGTTCTTC.

This clonotype has just a few counts. This chain joins TRBV20-1 and TRBJ1-5; D remains unclear. The length of the CDR3 is 13 residues. The germline V and J ends were trimmed by 5 bases and 5 bases, with 13 bases remaining between them. Looked up from germline, CDR1 is DFQATT and CDR2 is SNEGSKA (reference sequence). CDR3: CSAGSDWHQPQHF. DNA of the CDR3: TGCAGTGCTGGATCGGACTGGCATCAGCCCCAGCATTTT.